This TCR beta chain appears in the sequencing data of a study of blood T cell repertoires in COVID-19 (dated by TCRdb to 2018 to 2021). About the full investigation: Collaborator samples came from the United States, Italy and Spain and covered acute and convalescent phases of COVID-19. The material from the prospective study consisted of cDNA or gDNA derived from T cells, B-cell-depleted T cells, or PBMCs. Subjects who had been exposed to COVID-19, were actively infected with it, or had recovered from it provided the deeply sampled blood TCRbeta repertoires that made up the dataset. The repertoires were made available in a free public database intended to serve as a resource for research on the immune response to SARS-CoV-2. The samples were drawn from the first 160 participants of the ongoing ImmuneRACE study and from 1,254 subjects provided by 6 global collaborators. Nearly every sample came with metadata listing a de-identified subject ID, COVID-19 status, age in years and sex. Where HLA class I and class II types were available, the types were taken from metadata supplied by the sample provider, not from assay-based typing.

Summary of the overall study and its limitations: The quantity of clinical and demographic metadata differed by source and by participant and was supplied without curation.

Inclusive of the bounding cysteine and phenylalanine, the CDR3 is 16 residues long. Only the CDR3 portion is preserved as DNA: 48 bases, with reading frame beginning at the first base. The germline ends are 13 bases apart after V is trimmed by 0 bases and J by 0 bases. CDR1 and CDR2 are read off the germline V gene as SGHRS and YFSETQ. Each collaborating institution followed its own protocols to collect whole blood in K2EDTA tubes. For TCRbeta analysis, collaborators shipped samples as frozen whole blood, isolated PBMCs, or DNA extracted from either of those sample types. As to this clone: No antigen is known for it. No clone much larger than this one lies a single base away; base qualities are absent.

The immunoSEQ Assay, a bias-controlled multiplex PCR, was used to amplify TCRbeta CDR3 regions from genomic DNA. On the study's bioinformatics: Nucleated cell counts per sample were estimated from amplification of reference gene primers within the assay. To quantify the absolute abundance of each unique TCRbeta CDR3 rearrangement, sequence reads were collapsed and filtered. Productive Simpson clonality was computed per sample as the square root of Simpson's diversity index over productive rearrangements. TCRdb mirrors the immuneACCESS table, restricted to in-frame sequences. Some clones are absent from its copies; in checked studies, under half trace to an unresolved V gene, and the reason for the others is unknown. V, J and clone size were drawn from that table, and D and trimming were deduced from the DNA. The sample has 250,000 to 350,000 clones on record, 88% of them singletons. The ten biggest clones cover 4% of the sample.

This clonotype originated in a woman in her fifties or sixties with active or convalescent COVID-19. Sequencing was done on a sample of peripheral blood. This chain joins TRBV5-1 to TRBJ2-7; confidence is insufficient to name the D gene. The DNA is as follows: TGCGCCAGCAGCTTGGGGATGGGCAGCATCTCCTACGAGCAGTACTTC. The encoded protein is CASSLGMGSISYEQYF.